Sequencing of this T cell receptor beta chain was carried out in a study of cytomegalovirus exposure and HLA in healthy donors (dated by TCRdb to the late 2010s). In the study overall: According to an earlier analysis of around 600 of the donors, some 170 million T cells yielded some 120 million unique TCR beta sequences and approximately 280 Gb of sequence data. Every repertoire in the discovery cohort had been generated on one and the same sequencing platform. Typing coverage differed by locus: A, B, C, DRB1 and DQB1 were typed in about 620-640 donors, DQA1 in 500 to 550, DPA1 in 600 to 610, and DPB1 in 472. Because of strong linkage in the cohort, five DR-DQ haplotypes were treated as single units for association and clustering. Roughly 300 gigabases of sequencing data and around 80 million unique TCR sequences made up an early release that covered roughly 670 HLA-typed donors. Using immunosequencing, the study profiled T cell repertoires from around 670 subjects and related those repertoires to cytomegalovirus serostatus. HLA typing included class I and class II loci at four-digit resolution. In a later genetic analysis, genome-wide SNP genotypes for about three fifths of the 666 donors were used, and that subset was treated as a discovery cohort. Alongside the repertoire data, information on donor age, sex, ethnicity and CMV serostatus was compiled. Among the roughly 400 genotyped donors, about 85% belonged to the genetic ancestry cluster associated with self-reported Caucasian donors. A later analysis re-examined previously published TCR beta repertoires from more than 550 donors and added high-resolution HLA genotyping to investigate patterns of TCR occurrence. A separate validation cohort of over 95 different subjects was used in addition to the roughly 620-subject first cohort. To predict cytomegalovirus infection status, the study brought together high-throughput TCR immunosequencing, statistical association of individual TCRs with disease status, and machine learning. The later analysis used no new phenotypic data to find candidate immune exposures, relying instead on TCR beta sequences and their occurrence across donors. An earlier analysis of approximately 630 of the donors applied high-throughput TCR beta sequencing to assess whether each TCR beta V gene segment acted as functional or pseudogenic. Among several hundred genotyped donors of the cohort, an average of roughly 230,000 unique TCR beta nucleotide sequences was sequenced per donor, of which about 18% were non-productive. The study aimed to test whether cataloging public T cell receptors could reveal signatures of past pathogen exposure.

The cohort consisted of some 730 healthy bone marrow donors. All cohort members were sampled while nominally healthy, although unrecorded immune exposures were likely present. The donor was CMV seronegative and was included in the group of hundreds of seronegative cohort members. Each donor provided a peripheral blood sample, and peripheral blood mononuclear cells were used for TCR beta sequencing. The Qiagen DNeasy Blood Extraction Kit was used to extract genomic DNA from the blood cell samples. The library was produced with the immunoSEQ multiplex PCR assay. For the multiplex PCR, a mixture combining 60 forward primers for TCR Vbeta segments and 13 reverse primers for TCR Jbeta segments was used. Amplification of the CDR3 region of rearranged TCR beta genes was performed with a multiplex PCR assay on genomic DNA. The Illumina HiSeq System was used to sequence the amplified TCR beta libraries as 87-base-pair reads. As for the original processing: In a later analysis, 77 million or so unique TCR beta chains were counted across the roughly 670 repertoires, and roughly 11 million of these chains were shared by at least two donors. Raw reads were error-corrected and collapsed into unique sequences with a nearest-neighbor algorithm that merged closely related sequences to remove PCR and sequencing errors. CDR3 sequences were aligned to IMGT reference sequences to assign V, D and J gene segments. For a sequence to be retained, at least a six-nucleotide match to both a V gene segment and a J gene segment was required. A rearrangement was called productive if the CDR3 had no stop codons and remained in frame with V and J, and every other rearrangement was called non-productive. CDR3 was defined according to IMGT convention as the region running from the second conserved V-encoded cysteine to the conserved J-encoded phenylalanine. The earlier analysis of approximately 500 of the donors excluded sequences that lacked an unambiguous match to a single V gene segment. In an earlier analysis of several hundred of the donors, V segments were called functional above 56.7% productive rearrangements and were called segregating when the between-donor standard deviation exceeded 5%. A statistical classification framework was built to diagnose cytomegalovirus status from the catalog of TCR beta chain sequences. A later analysis assigned V and J genes by comparing TCR nucleotide sequences with IMGT/GENE-DB human TR gene sequences. A later analysis assigned CDR3 sequences and most-parsimonious VDJ recombination scenarios with the TCRdist pipeline. In a later analysis, each TCR beta chain was defined by its CDR3 amino acid sequence together with its V-gene family, and reads without a unique V-gene family were excluded. To address suspected cross-contamination and a sequencing artifact, a later analysis removed a few hundred highly shared, low-generation-probability nucleotide sequences. In a later analysis, a clonal expansion index was calculated for each public chain from normalized within-repertoire ranks of inferred template counts. In a later analysis, generation probabilities were computed using a VDJ recombination model fitted to out-of-frame rearrangements, and the results were checked against IGoR. A later analysis scored TCR-TCR, TCR-HLA and TCR-CMV co-occurrence with hypergeometric tests, applying a repertoire-size bias correction to TCR pairs. To estimate false discovery rates, a later analysis permuted the HLA or CMV assignments 20 times. A later analysis grouped co-occurring TCRs with DBSCAN, adding TCRdist sequence similarity when clustering within HLA-allele-positive subsets. For co-occurrence clustering, repertoires with fewer than 30,000 or more than 120,000 public chains were excluded, along with roughly 5 repertoires with anomalous nucleotide sharing. Sourced from immuneACCESS, this table was stored by TCRdb with only in-frame sequences that have V and J called. A share of the clones is absent; for the studies checked, an unresolved V gene accounts for under half, and the remainder has no known explanation. D and trimming were read from the DNA, whereas the V and J calls and clone size are those reported in that table. The sample's own table lists roughly 27,000 clones. 0.71% of the sample is in the top ten clones.

The cysteine opens and the phenylalanine closes a CDR3 of 16 amino acids. The CDR3 DNA has 48 bases and is translated from base 1. The V end loses 0 bases and the J end loses 5 bases, and a stretch of 16 bases separates them. CDR1 and CDR2 are read off the germline V gene as SGHRS and YFSETQ. As to this clone: Its antigen is unknown.

General study outcomes and caveats: The presence/absence analyses assumed that sequencing depth was roughly uniform across donors, and that assumption may not be true. Across donors, most TCR sequences were observed very rarely, whereas some public TCRs were present in many individuals. Because counts were too low, about 15 rarely observed V segments, including chromosome 9 orphons, were left out of the earlier analysis of 587 of the donors. Most CMV-associated TCR beta chains appeared to be HLA-restricted in a later analysis, and the HLA associations seemed to be driven largely by CMV exposure. Correlated functional status among segregating V segments might reflect linkage disequilibrium, but an unknown experimental factor could not be ruled out. A cluster of highly shared sequence variants was judged likely to represent a technical artifact of the sequencing pipeline. According to the authors, the approach could potentially be generalized to other disease states and immunological phenotypes. A later analysis reported that several top co-occurrence clusters appeared linked to parvovirus B19, influenza, CMV and Epstein-Barr virus. In vitro tests confirmed that three of the cytomegalovirus-associated TCR beta chains recognize cytomegalovirus antigens. Immune exposure information for the cohort was limited to CMV serostatus. Compared with equally common non-associated chains, HLA-associated TCR beta chains in a later analysis were more clonally expanded and had lower generation probabilities. A further reported finding was that TCR beta sequences accurately predicted the HLA-A and HLA-B alleles for most subjects in the first cohort. The cohort was sequenced for TCR beta chains only, and without alpha or paired-chain data the features that could be detected were limited. In both the original and validation cohorts, the classifier was reported to diagnose cytomegalovirus status with high specificity and sensitivity. A total of fewer than 200 TCR beta chains were listed by the study as associated with cytomegalovirus. An earlier analysis of 587 of the donors showed that most TCR beta V segments appeared in productive rearrangements either about 87% or about 30% of the time, which broadly matched IMGT annotations. In a later genetic analysis, fewer N-insertions in productive TCRs were reported among donors in an Asian-associated ancestry cluster than the approximately 670-donor mean. A later analysis associated around 16,000 TCR beta sequences with specific HLA alleles at a false discovery rate of 0.05. Because HLA typing was missing for some donors at each locus, association tests included only the typed subset. A later analysis found that TCR association rates varied across HLA loci, with DRB1 alleles showing the most associated TCRs and HLA-C alleles the fewest. A later genetic analysis associated a missense DCLRE1C variant with V-gene and J-gene trimming of TCR beta chains, and an independent cohort replicated the association. Because the 87-base-pair reads could not distinguish some IMGT-functional V segments, including TRBV6-2 and TRBV6-3, those segments were excluded. When HLA alleles, especially DR and DQ, strongly co-occurred, attributing TCR associations to individual alleles was difficult.

This chain joins TRBV5-1 to TRBJ2-3; a tentative D match to TRBD2 spans 6 bases. This receptor was obtained from a young man in good health and CMV-seronegative. The specimen sequenced was PBMCs. CDR3 reads: CASSLAGGSGEDTQYF. The nucleotide sequence is given as TGCGCCAGCAGCTTGGCCGGGGGATCGGGGGAAGATACGCAGTATTTT. The full variable domain, with segments outside the CDR3 supplied by the reference TRBV5-1 and TRBJ2-3 proteins, appears as KAGVTQTPRYLIKTRGQQVTLSCSPISGHRSVSWYQQTPGQGLQFLFEYFSETQRNKGNFPGRFSGRQFSNSRSEMNVSTLELGDSALYLCASSLAGGSGEDTQYFGPGTRLTVL.